These T cell receptor beta chains were read from a single sample in a study of PD-1 blockade in classical Hodgkin lymphoma. The assay was immunoSEQ multiplex PCR, and TCRdb's table has in-frame clones only and misses some. Of tens of thousands of clones listed, nearly 90% were seen once; the top ten hold 7% to 8.5%. The starting material was peripheral blood mononuclear cells (PBMCs), obtained before the fourth cycle of nivolumab. The receptors stem from a human donor with classical Hodgkin lymphoma. CDR3s include the opening cysteine and the closing phenylalanine or tryptophan. A D gene is named only where the DNA matches it firmly. Clone sizes are given selectively: once, few, many, or a class where the clone is expanded.

cdr3_length	clone_size	d_call	v_call	j_call	cdr3_nt	cdr3_aa
17	once	NA	TRBV21-1	TRBJ2-1	TGTGCCAGCAGCAAAGAGGCGACAGCGATATCCTACAATGAGCAGTTCTTC	CASSKEATAISYNEQFF
15	NA	NA	TRBV28	TRBJ2-7	TGTGCCAGCAGTCCTCCCTCGGCAGGAGGCTACGAGCAGTACTTC	CASSPPSAGGYEQYF
13	NA	NA	TRBV6-6	TRBJ1-2	TGTGCCAGCAGTTACGTTGCCGACTATGGCTACACCTTC	CASSYVADYGYTF
16	NA	NA	TRBV19	TRBJ2-3	TGTGCCAGTAGTAGCTACCGGGTCTCGACCACAGATACGCAGTATTTT	CASSSYRVSTTDTQYF
15	NA	NA	TRBV5-1	TRBJ2-2	TGCGCCAGCAGCTATAAGGGTGAGGGAACCGGGGAGCTGTTTTTT	CASSYKGEGTGELFF
14	NA	NA	TRBV25-1	TRBJ1-2	TGTGCCAGCAGTGAATATCGTGCCGCGGGAGGCTACACCTTC	CASSEYRAAGGYTF
14	NA	TRBD1	TRBV6-1	TRBJ2-5	TGTGCCAGCACCTACGGGACAGGGGCAGAGACCCAGTACTTC	CASTYGTGAETQYF
13	NA	NA	TRBV14	TRBJ1-2	TGTGCCAGCAGCCATGTTTGGGAAGGTGGCTACACCTTC	CASSHVWEGGYTF
14	NA	NA	TRBV5-1	TRBJ1-1	TGCGCCAGCACCTTGGGGGTTGGGGTGACTGAAGCTTTCTTT	CASTLGVGVTEAFF
18	once	NA	TRBV2	TRBJ1-5	TGTGCCAGCACCCCAGGAACATTCAGCTTTGGTAGCAATCAGCCCCAGCATTTT	CASTPGTFSFGSNQPQHF
18	NA	TRBD2	TRBV7-8	TRBJ2-3	TGTGCCAGCAGCTTAGAACTATCTAGCGGGGGGCGCACAGATACGCAGTATTTT	CASSLELSSGGRTDTQYF
13	NA	NA	TRBV28	TRBJ2-7	TGTGCCAGCAGTTTATCCAGGGGCTACGAGCAGTACTTC	CASSLSRGYEQYF
19	NA	NA	TRBV4-1	TRBJ1-5	TGCGCCAGCAGCCAAGTGCGGTCGGCGGCGTGGCAGGGGAATCAGCCCCAGCATTTT	CASSQVRSAAWQGNQPQHF
11	NA	NA	TRBV20-1	TRBJ2-1	TGCAGTGCTTGGCAGCGCAATGAGCAGTTCTTC	CSAWQRNEQFF
14	NA	NA	TRBV5-1	TRBJ2-3	TGCGCCAGCAGCCCGGGACGGAGCACAGATACGCAGTATTTT	CASSPGRSTDTQYF
14	once	NA	TRBV7-8	TRBJ1-1	TGTGCCAGCAGCCCCCGGGAGTGGAACACTGAAGCTTTCTTT	CASSPREWNTEAFF
16	NA	TRBD1	TRBV6-6	TRBJ1-6	TGTGCCAGCAGTTACCGTGGGCAGGGGGCGAGGTCACCCCTCCACTTT	CASSYRGQGARSPLHF
16	NA	TRBD2	TRBV7-2	TRBJ2-1	TGTGCCAGCAGCTTAGGCCGAAGCGGGGGGAATCCTGAGCAGTTCTTC	CASSLGRSGGNPEQFF
16	NA	NA	TRBV7-9	TRBJ1-6	TGTGCCAGCAGCTTATGGGAAGGGTGGCTGAATTCACCCCTCCACTTT	CASSLWEGWLNSPLHF
15	NA	NA	TRBV5-1	TRBJ1-1	TGCGCCAGCAGCGGCGGTGCAGGGGCGGGCACTGAAGCTTTCTTT	CASSGGAGAGTEAFF
15	NA	NA	TRBV5-1	TRBJ1-3	TGCGCCAGCAGCTTGGATCCAGGGACTGGAAACACCATATATTTT	CASSLDPGTGNTIYF
15	NA	NA	TRBV5-4	TRBJ2-5	TGTGCCAGCAGCTTTCCGACAGGAGATTCGGAGACCCAGTACTTC	CASSFPTGDSETQYF
14	NA	NA	TRBV5-4	TRBJ1-2	TGTGCCAGCAGCTTGGCGGGCAGGGGTAATGGCTACACCTTC	CASSLAGRGNGYTF
13	few	NA	TRBV9	TRBJ1-2	TGTGCCAGCAGCGTAGGTCCCAACTATGGCTACACCTTC	CASSVGPNYGYTF
15	NA	NA	TRBV4-2	TRBJ1-5	TGTGCCAGCAGCCAAGAGACAGGCTACAATCAGCCCCAGCATTTT	CASSQETGYNQPQHF
11	NA	NA	TRBV7-9	TRBJ2-5	TGTGCCAGCAGCCCTCAAGAGACCCAGTACTTC	CASSPQETQYF
15	NA	NA	TRBV4-1	TRBJ1-3	TGCGCCAGCAGCCAAGGCATCGCCTCTGGAAACACCATATATTTT	CASSQGIASGNTIYF
15	NA	TRBD1	TRBV4-1	TRBJ1-1	TGCGCCAGCACAACGCCAGGGGGGATAAACACTGAAGCTTTCTTT	CASTTPGGINTEAFF
11	NA	NA	TRBV5-1	TRBJ1-1	TGCGCCAGCAGCTCGGGAATCCGAGCTTTCTTT	CASSSGIRAFF
16	NA	NA	TRBV11-3	TRBJ2-6	TGTGCCAGCAGCTTAGGCGGCCTCTCTGGGGCCAACGTCCTGACTTTC	CASSLGGLSGANVLTF
13	NA	NA	TRBV5-1	TRBJ1-1	TGCGCCAGCAGCTTGGGGTTGAACACTGAAGCTTTCTTT	CASSLGLNTEAFF
15	NA	NA	TRBV29-1	TRBJ2-3	TGCAGCGTTGAGTCACAGGAGTACCCCACAGATACGCAGTATTTT	CSVESQEYPTDTQYF
16	NA	NA	TRBV5-1	TRBJ2-1	TGCGCCAGCAGCTTGGGAGCAGGGAAAACCTACAATGAGCAGTTCTTC	CASSLGAGKTYNEQFF
15	NA	NA	TRBV7-2	TRBJ1-5	TGTGCCAGCAGCTCCGACCCCCTGTGGGATCAGCCCCAGCATTTT	CASSSDPLWDQPQHF
16	NA	NA	TRBV5-1	TRBJ2-5	TGCGCCAGCAGCGTGGCGCGAATAGGAAATCAAGAGACCCAGTACTTC	CASSVARIGNQETQYF
15	NA	NA	TRBV16	TRBJ1-4	TGTGCCAGCAGCCAAGGGCCAGACAGAAATGAAAAACTGTTTTTT	CASSQGPDRNEKLFF
15	once	NA	TRBV5-1	TRBJ1-3	TGCGCCAGCAGCTTGCAGGGGCCCTCTGGAAACACCATATATTTT	CASSLQGPSGNTIYF
15	NA	NA	TRBV14	TRBJ2-5	TGTGCCAGCAGCCAAGGTGGGACACTCCAAGAGACCCAGTACTTC	CASSQGGTLQETQYF
13	few	NA	TRBV5-1	TRBJ2-1	TGCGCCAGCAGCTTGGAGGCAGGGAATGAGCAGTTCTTC	CASSLEAGNEQFF
14	NA	NA	TRBV2	TRBJ2-7	TGTGCCAGCAGAAGCGAAGGGGCGACCTACGAGCAGTACTTC	CASRSEGATYEQYF
15	medium-sized	TRBD2	TRBV19	TRBJ2-1	TGTGCCAGTAGTCGAACGAGCGGGGGGGTTGATGAGCAGTTCTTC	CASSRTSGGVDEQFF
13	NA	TRBD1	TRBV9	TRBJ1-2	TGTGCCAGCAGCGTAGGACAGGGGTATGGCTACACCTTC	CASSVGQGYGYTF
15	NA	NA	TRBV10-2	TRBJ2-5	TGCGCCAGCAGTCAAAGTCGACTAGTCCGAGAGACCCAGTACTTC	CASSQSRLVRETQYF
13	NA	NA	TRBV5-1	TRBJ2-3	TGCGCCAGCAAGCCGGGGGCCTCAGATACGCAGTATTTT	CASKPGASDTQYF
17	NA	NA	TRBV21-1	TRBJ1-1	TGTGCCAGCAGCAAAAGGGAGGGCAGGGGGCAGGTCACTGAAGCTTTCTTT	CASSKREGRGQVTEAFF
13	NA	TRBD1	TRBV11-2	TRBJ1-2	TGTGCCAGCAGCTGGGAACAGGGGGTTGGCTACACCTTC	CASSWEQGVGYTF
16	NA	TRBD2	TRBV30	TRBJ2-3	TGTGCCTGCACCAGGGTAGCGGGGGGAATCACAGATACGCAGTATTTT	CACTRVAGGITDTQYF
14	NA	NA	TRBV7-9	TRBJ2-7	TGTGCCAGCAGCCTTAGTCGGGGGCAGGACGAGCAGTACTTC	CASSLSRGQDEQYF
14	NA	NA	TRBV7-8	TRBJ1-6	TGTGCCAGCAGCTTAGCACCTTCCATCGGACCCCTCCACTTT	CASSLAPSIGPLHF
13	once	NA	TRBV27	TRBJ2-2	TGTGCCAGCAGTTATGGGGTTACCGGGGAGCTGTTTTTT	CASSYGVTGELFF
12	NA	NA	TRBV30	TRBJ1-1	TGTGCCTGGATCATTCTGAACACTGAAGCTTTCTTT	CAWIILNTEAFF
14	NA	NA	TRBV2	TRBJ1-6	TGTGCCAGCAGTGAAGACAGGGTGGGGTCACCCCTCCACTTT	CASSEDRVGSPLHF
14	once	TRBD1	TRBV5-5	TRBJ1-1	TGTGCCAGCAGCGCCGACAGGGTTGGCACTGAAGCTTTCTTT	CASSADRVGTEAFF
14	NA	NA	TRBV5-1	TRBJ2-7	TGCGCCAGCAGCTTCCAGACAGGCGCCTACGAGCAGTACTTC	CASSFQTGAYEQYF
13	NA	TRBD2	TRBV2	TRBJ2-5	TGTGCCAGTCACCCGGGGGGTAGGGAGACCCAGTACTTC	CASHPGGRETQYF
17	NA	TRBD1	TRBV5-6	TRBJ1-2	TGTGCCAGCAGCTCTACCGGACAGGGGAGGGTTAACTATGGCTACACCTTC	CASSSTGQGRVNYGYTF
15	NA	NA	TRBV9	TRBJ1-1	TGTGCCAGCAGCGTAGAGGAGGGGCTACTTACTGAAGCTTTCTTT	CASSVEEGLLTEAFF
16	NA	TRBD1	TRBV28	TRBJ1-5	TGTGCCAGCAGCCATGCCGGGACAGTGTCCAATCAGCCCCAGCATTTT	CASSHAGTVSNQPQHF
11	NA	TRBD1	TRBV29-1	TRBJ1-2	TGCAGCGTGAAGGGGGCGGGAGGCTACACCTTC	CSVKGAGGYTF
14	NA	NA	TRBV7-8	TRBJ1-3	TGTGCCAGCAGCCCCGATGGGGCTGGAAACACCATATATTTT	CASSPDGAGNTIYF